The present T cell receptor (beta chain) was sequenced within a study of T cell responses to AZD1222 COVID-19 vaccine. Across the whole study: Analyses pooled second doses at about 4 or about 12 weeks. Broader study findings: Along spike, vaccine-associated CD4 TCRs were found throughout, with dominance at 160-218 and 743-854. Repertoires were obtained solely post-peak T cell response. Clonal diversity was possibly underestimated, and the donors were mostly white British, with more females.

The repertoire was sequenced with immunoSEQ multiplex PCR; TCRdb's copy has only in-frame clones and lacks some. Altogether about 200,000 clones are present, over 80% being singletons, with the ten largest covering 1% to 1.5%. On this clone itself: Its antigen is currently unknown.

V was trimmed by 5 bases and J by 7 bases, leaving 12 bases between them. There are 13 residues in the CDR3. Germline V gene lookup returns CDR1 SGHRS and CDR2 YFSETQ. The specimen comprised peripheral blood, sampled on day 0 of AZD1222 vaccination. V usage is TRBV5-1 and J usage is TRBJ1-4; no clear D. This sequence originates from an adult in good health. DNA for the CDR3: TGCGCCAGCAGAAAGGGAGAGGGTGAAAAACTGTTTTTT. Translated, it gives CASRKGEGEKLFF.